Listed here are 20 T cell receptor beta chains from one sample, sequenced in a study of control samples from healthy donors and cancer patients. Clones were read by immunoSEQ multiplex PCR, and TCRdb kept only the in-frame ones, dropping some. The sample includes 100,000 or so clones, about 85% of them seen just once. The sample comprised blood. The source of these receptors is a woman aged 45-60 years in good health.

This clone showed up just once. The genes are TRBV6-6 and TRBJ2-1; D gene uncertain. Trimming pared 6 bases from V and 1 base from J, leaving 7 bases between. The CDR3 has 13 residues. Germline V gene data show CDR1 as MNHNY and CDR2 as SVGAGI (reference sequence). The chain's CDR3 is CASSGYSYNEQFF. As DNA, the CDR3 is TGTGCCAGCAGCGGGTATTCCTACAATGAGCAGTTCTTC.

CDR3 nucleotide sequence: TGTGCCAGCAGCCCCGGACGGCGTCGAAGCTCCTACGAGCAGTACTTC. This translates into CASSPGRRRSSYEQYF. V usage is TRBV14 and J usage is TRBJ2-7, with D hard to call. The germline V gene has CDR1 SGHDN and CDR2 FVKESK. V was shortened by 4 bases and J by 0 bases, with 16 bases between the two germline ends. The CDR3 length is 16 residues.

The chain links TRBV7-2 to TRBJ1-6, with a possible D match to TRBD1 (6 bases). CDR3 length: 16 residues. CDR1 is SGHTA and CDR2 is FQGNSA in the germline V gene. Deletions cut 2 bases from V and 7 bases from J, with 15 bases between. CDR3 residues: CASSLWQGRGNSPLHF. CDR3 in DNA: TGTGCCAGCAGCTTATGGCAGGGGCGAGGGAATTCACCCCTCCACTTT.

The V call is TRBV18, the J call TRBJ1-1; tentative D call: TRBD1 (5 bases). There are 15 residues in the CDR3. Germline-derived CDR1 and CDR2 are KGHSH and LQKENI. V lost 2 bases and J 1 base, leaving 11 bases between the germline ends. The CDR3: CASSPGQGRNTEAFF. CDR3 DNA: TGTGCCAGCTCACCAGGGCAGGGACGGAACACTGAAGCTTTCTTT.

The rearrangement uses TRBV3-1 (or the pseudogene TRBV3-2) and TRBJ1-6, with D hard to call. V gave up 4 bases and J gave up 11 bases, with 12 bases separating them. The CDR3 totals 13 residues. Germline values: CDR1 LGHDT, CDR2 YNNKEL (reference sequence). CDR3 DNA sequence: TGTGCCAGCAGCCCCCGCGCCCAGGCACCCCTCCACTTT. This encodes CASSPRAQAPLHF.

Here the CDR3 reads CASSQDTFRGYTF. For the CDR3, the DNA is TGTGCCAGCAGTCAGGACACCTTCCGTGGCTACACCTTC. The rearrangement links TRBV12-3 or TRBV12-4 to TRBJ1-2; D is possibly TRBD1 (5 bases). V dropped 5 bases and J dropped 7 bases, with 14 bases sitting between them. The CDR3 is 13 residues long.

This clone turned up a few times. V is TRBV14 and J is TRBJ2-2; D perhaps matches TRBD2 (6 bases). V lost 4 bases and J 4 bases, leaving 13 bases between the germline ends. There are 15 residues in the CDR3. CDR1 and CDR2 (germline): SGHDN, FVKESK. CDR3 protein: CASSRFLGGTGELFF. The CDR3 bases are TGTGCCAGCAGCCGATTTTTGGGGGGCACCGGGGAGCTGTTTTTT.

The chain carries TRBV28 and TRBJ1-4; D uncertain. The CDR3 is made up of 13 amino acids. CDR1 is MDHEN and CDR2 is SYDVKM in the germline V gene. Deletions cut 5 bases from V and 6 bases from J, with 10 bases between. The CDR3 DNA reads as TGTGCCAGCAGTACCGCTACATATGAAAAACTGTTTTTT. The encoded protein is CASSTATYEKLFF.

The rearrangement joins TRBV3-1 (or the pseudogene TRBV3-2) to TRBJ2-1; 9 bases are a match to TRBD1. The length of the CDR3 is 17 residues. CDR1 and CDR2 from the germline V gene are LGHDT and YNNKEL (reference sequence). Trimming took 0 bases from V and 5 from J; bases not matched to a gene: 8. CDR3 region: CASSQDLDRGVNNEQFF. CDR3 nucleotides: TGTGCCAGCAGCCAAGATTTGGACAGGGGAGTGAACAATGAGCAGTTCTTC.

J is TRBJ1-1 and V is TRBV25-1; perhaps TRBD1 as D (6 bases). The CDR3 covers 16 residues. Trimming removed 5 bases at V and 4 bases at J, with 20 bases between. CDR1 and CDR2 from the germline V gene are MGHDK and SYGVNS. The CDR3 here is CASSQGTALARTEAFF. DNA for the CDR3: TGTGCCAGCAGTCAGGGGACCGCATTGGCGCGCACTGAAGCTTTCTTT.

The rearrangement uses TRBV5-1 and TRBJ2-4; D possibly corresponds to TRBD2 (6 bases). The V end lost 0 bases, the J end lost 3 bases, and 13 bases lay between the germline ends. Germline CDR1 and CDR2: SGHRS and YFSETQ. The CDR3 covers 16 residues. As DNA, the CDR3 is TGCGCCAGCAGCTTGGGCAGGGCCGGGGGCAAAAACATTCAGTACTTC. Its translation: CASSLGRAGGKNIQYF.

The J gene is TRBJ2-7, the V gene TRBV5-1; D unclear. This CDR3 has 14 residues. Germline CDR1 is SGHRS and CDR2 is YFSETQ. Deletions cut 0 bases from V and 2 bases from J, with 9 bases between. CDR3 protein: CASSLDYSAYEQYF. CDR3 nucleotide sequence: TGCGCCAGCAGCTTGGATTACTCCGCCTACGAGCAGTACTTC. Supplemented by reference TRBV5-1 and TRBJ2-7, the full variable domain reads KAGVTQTPRYLIKTRGQQVTLSCSPISGHRSVSWYQQTPGQGLQFLFEYFSETQRNKGNFPGRFSGRQFSNSRSEMNVSTLELGDSALYLCASSLDYSAYEQYFGPGTRLTVT.

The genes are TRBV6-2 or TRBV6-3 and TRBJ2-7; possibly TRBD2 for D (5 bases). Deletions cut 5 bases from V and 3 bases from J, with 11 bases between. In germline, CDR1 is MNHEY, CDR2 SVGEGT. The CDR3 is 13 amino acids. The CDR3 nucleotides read TGTGCCAGCAGTCGTACGGGGATCTACGAGCAGTACTTC. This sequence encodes CASSRTGIYEQYF.

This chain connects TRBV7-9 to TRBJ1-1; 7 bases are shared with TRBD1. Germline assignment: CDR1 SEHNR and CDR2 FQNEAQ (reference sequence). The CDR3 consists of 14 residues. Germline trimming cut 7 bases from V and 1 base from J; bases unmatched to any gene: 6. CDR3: CASTQTGKNTEAFF. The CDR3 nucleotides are TGTGCCAGCACCCAGACAGGGAAGAACACTGAAGCTTTCTTT.

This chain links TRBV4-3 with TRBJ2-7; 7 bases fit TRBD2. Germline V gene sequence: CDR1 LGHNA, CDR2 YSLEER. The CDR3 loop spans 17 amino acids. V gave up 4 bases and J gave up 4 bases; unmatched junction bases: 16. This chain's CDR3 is CASSLVLGGGSTYEQYF. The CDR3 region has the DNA TGCGCCAGCAGCCTCGTCCTTGGGGGAGGGAGTACGTACGAGCAGTACTTC.

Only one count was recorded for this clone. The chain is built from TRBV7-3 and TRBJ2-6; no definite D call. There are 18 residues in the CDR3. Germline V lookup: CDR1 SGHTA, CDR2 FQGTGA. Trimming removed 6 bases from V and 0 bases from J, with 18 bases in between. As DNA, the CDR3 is TGTGCCAGCAGTCCGGAGACTCGAATCTTCTCTGGGGCCAACGTCCTGACTTTC. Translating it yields CASSPETRIFSGANVLTF.

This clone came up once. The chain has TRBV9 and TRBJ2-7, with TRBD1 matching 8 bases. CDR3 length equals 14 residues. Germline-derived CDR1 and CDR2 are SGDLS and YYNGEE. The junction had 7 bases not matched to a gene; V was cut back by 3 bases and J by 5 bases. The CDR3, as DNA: TGTGCCAGCAGCGGAGAGACAGGGGTCAACGAGCAGTACTTC. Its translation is CASSGETGVNEQYF.

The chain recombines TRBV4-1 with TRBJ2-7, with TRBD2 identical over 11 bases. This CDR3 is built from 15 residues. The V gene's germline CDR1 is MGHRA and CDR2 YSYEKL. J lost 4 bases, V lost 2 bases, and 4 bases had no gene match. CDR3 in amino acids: CASSQIAGGGYEQYF. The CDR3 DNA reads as TGCGCCAGCAGCCAAATAGCGGGAGGGGGTTACGAGCAGTACTTC.

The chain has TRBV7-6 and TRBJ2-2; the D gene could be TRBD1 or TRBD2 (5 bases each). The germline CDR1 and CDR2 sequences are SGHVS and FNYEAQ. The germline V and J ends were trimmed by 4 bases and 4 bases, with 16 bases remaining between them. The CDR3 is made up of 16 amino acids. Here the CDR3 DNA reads TGTGCCAGCAGCTATAGGGACGACCCAATCACCGGGGAGCTGTTTTTT. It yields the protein CASSYRDDPITGELFF. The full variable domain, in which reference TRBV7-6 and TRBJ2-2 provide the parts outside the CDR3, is GAGVSQSPRYKVTKRGQDVALRCDPISGHVSLYWYRQALGQGPEFLTYFNYEAQQDKSGLPNDRFSAERPEGSISTLTIQRTEQRDSAMYRCASSYRDDPITGELFFGEGSRLTVL.

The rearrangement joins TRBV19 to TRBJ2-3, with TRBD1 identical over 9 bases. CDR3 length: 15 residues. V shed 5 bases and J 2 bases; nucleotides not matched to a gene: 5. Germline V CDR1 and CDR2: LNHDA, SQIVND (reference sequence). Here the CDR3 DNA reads TGTGCCAGTAGTTTTGGACAGGGGACCACAGATACGCAGTATTTT. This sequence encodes CASSFGQGTTDTQYF. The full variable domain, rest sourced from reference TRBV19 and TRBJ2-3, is DGGITQSPKYLFRKEGQNVTLSCEQNLNHDAMYWYRQDPGQGLRLIYYSQIVNDFQKGDIAEGYSVSREKKESFPLTVTSAQKNPTAFYLCASSFGQGTTDTQYFGPGTRLTVL.